These T cell receptor beta chains were read from a single sample in a study of control samples from healthy donors and cancer patients. Clones were read by immunoSEQ multiplex PCR, and TCRdb kept only the in-frame ones, dropping some. This table has around 76,000 clones, around 90% appearing once. Sequenced sample: PBMCs. The receptors were sampled from a woman aged 50 to 65 with colorectal cancer. CDR3s include the opening cysteine and the closing phenylalanine or tryptophan. Each record gives: CDR3 protein, CDR3 DNA, V gene, clone size, J gene, D gene, CDR3 length. The D gene is left open where the match is weak. Clone sizes are given selectively: once, few, many, or a class where the clone is expanded.

CASSLDREARQPQHF,TGTGCCAGCAGCCTGGACAGGGAGGCGCGGCAGCCCCAGCATTTT,TRBV4-2,.,TRBJ1-5,TRBD1,15
CASSRPGQGTYNSPLHF,TGTGCCAGCTCACGACCGGGACAGGGCACCTATAATTCACCCCTCCACTTT,TRBV18,once,TRBJ1-6,TRBD1,17
CASSSGQGLAKNIQYF,TGTGCCAGCAGCTCAGGACAAGGTTTAGCCAAAAACATTCAGTACTTC,TRBV7-2,.,TRBJ2-4,.,16
CASSQTSGYQETQYF,TGCGCCAGCAGTCAGACTAGCGGGTACCAAGAGACCCAGTACTTC,TRBV5-1,.,TRBJ2-5,TRBD2,15
CASSLPPLHNEQFF,TGTGCCAGCAGCTTACCCCCCCTTCACAATGAGCAGTTCTTC,TRBV7-2,.,TRBJ2-1,.,14
CASSIEKSETQYF,TGTGCCAGTAGTATAGAAAAGAGCGAGACCCAGTACTTC,TRBV19,.,TRBJ2-5,.,13
CASSPAGVLIGTEAFF,TGTGCCAGCAGTCCTGCAGGGGTCCTAATTGGGACTGAAGCTTTCTTT,TRBV28,.,TRBJ1-1,.,16
CASSLGQSNQPQHF,TGTGCCAGCAGTTTAGGGCAGAGCAATCAGCCCCAGCATTTT,TRBV28,.,TRBJ1-5,.,14
CSVRDQNSPLHF,TGCAGCGTAAGGGACCAAAATTCACCCCTCCACTTT,TRBV29-1,.,TRBJ1-6,.,12
CATSDAGQESGELFF,TGTGCCACCAGTGATGCAGGACAGGAGAGCGGGGAGCTGTTTTTT,TRBV24-1,once,TRBJ2-2,TRBD1,15
CASSLAPGTGNTIYF,TGCGCCAGCAGCTTGGCCCCAGGGACTGGAAACACCATATATTTT,TRBV5-1,.,TRBJ1-3,.,15
CASSPSSGSRYGYTF,TGTGCCAGTAGTCCCTCCTCGGGCAGCCGTTATGGCTACACCTTC,TRBV19,once,TRBJ1-2,.,15
CAWNWRVGELFF,TGTGCCTGGAATTGGAGGGTCGGGGAGCTGTTTTTT,TRBV30,once,TRBJ2-2,.,12
CASSPTGVGYTF,TGTGCCAGCAGTCCGACAGGGGTAGGCTACACCTTC,TRBV27,once,TRBJ1-2,TRBD1,12